This T cell receptor (beta chain) stems from a study of blood T cell repertoires in COVID-19. Study background: There were acute and convalescent COVID-19 samples, and they came from the United States, Italy and Spain. Sources were T cells, B-cell-depleted T cells, or PBMCs; the material itself was cDNA or gDNA.

Authors' analysis steps: Reference gene primer amplification in the assay estimated nucleated cell counts. TCRdb's table, derived via immunoSEQ multiplex PCR, lists solely in-frame clones and lacks some. For V, J and clone size, that table is used; D and trimming come from the DNA. The table records 200,000 to 250,000 clones, around nine tenths of them present only once. Trimming removed 4 bases from V and 7 bases from J; junction bases left unmatched: 8. The germline gives CDR1 MNHEY, CDR2 SVGAGI. The CDR3 has 15 residues. This TCR derives from a man in his fifties or sixties with acute or convalescent COVID-19. The sequenced material came from peripheral blood. J is TRBJ2-2 and V is TRBV6-5; 8 nucleotides agree with TRBD2. For the CDR3, the DNA is TGTGCCAGCAGTTCCCCGGGGGGGAGGGACGGGGAGCTGTTTTTT. Translated, it gives CASSSPGGRDGELFF.